This T cell receptor (beta chain) was captured by sequencing in a study of T cells in Graves' hyperthyroidism and ophthalmopathy. General study findings and limits: Before onset, ophthalmopathy was predicted by the model a median around 6 months earlier.

Template material for amplifying TCR beta CDR3 regions consisted of RNA transcripts. First-round RT-PCR of the TCR CDR3 relied on the HTBI primer set. One entry per CDR3 protein results from TCRdb running MiXCR on the multiplex PCR reads. The table includes 540,000 or so distinct CDR3 sequences, approximately 44% detected once. V shed 3 bases and J shed 13 bases, with 9 bases lying between them. The germline gives CDR1 ENHRY, CDR2 SYGVKD. The length of the CDR3 is 10 residues. This clonotype was seen only a few times. The target antigen is unknown. This sequence was found in an adult woman with Graves' disease, either hyperthyroidism or ophthalmopathy (not recorded which). The sample consisted of peripheral blood or thyroid tissue (not recorded which). The chain recombines TRBV10-3 with TRBJ1-2; D unresolved. DNA for the CDR3: TGTGCCATCAGTGATAGGGTTTTCACCTTC. As protein: CAISDRVFTF.